The 5 T cell receptor beta chains below all came from one sample that was sequenced in a study of human T cells and chemical hapten exposure. TCRdb re-called the RACE reads with MiXCR, one entry per CDR3 protein. The profile shows 180,000 or so distinct CDR3 sequences, approximately 14% of them singletons. Time point of the sample: patch test 1, 2 weeks after DPC sensitization. Treatment: therapeutic diphenylcyclopropenone sensitization with weekly scalp DPC. The sample here was whole blood, taken in connection with sensitization to the hapten diphenylcyclopropenone (DPC). These receptors originate from a woman in her 30s with alopecia areata. Some clones in this sample may be carry-over from other donors' samples.

This clonotype has at least ten counts. The junction does not match germline at one end; this may be a read error. V and J are TRBV5-6 and TRBJ1-2; D ambiguous. CDR3 length equals 17 residues. CDR1 and CDR2 from the germline V gene are SGHDT and YYEEEE. The CDR3 loop reads CASSVWARGRAVTGFTF. The DNA of the CDR3 is TGTGCCAGCAGCGTATGGGCCCGGGGTCGGGCGGTAACCGGCTTCACCTTC.

In this sample, this clonotype turned up a few times. The genes are TRBV6-1 and TRBJ1-5; tentatively, D is TRBD1 (6 bases). The CDR3 loop spans 13 amino acids. Between the trimmed V and J ends, which lost 10 bases and 4 bases, there was a span of 14 bases. Germline CDR1 reads MNHNS; CDR2 reads SASEGT. The chain's CDR3 is CANQQGVNQPQHF. The DNA for the CDR3 is TGTGCCAACCAACAGGGTGTGAATCAGCCCCAGCATTTT.

V gene TRBV20-1 combines with J gene TRBJ2-7, with 9 bases that match TRBD2. Germline V CDR1 and CDR2: DFQATT, SNEGSKA (reference sequence). This CDR3 spans 16 amino acids. V was pared by 1 base and J by 3 bases, with 10 bases of the junction left unmatched. DNA for the CDR3: TGCAGTGCTAGAGGCGGCGGGACTAGCATCCGCTACGAGCAGTACTTC. Protein product: CSARGGGTSIRYEQYF.

The table lists this clonotype with many counts. Here the CDR3 reads CASSRQGGFMNEQFF. The CDR3 coding sequence is TGTGCCAGCAGCCGGCAGGGGGGCTTTATGAATGAGCAGTTCTTC. The V and J genes are TRBV14 and TRBJ2-1, with D tentatively TRBD1 (7 bases). Trimming stripped 4 bases from V and 7 bases from J, with 17 bases between. CDR3 length: 15 amino acids. Per germline, CDR1 SGHDN and CDR2 FVKESK.

This clonotype has only a few counts. The chain links TRBV7-2 to TRBJ2-6; tentative D call: TRBD1 (6 bases). V gave up 1 base and J gave up 0 bases, with 10 bases separating them. Germline loops: CDR1 SGHTA, CDR2 FQGNSA. CDR3 length equals 17 residues. The CDR3 DNA reads TGTGCCAGCAGCTTAGTAGGACAGAGCTCTGGGGCCAACGTCCTGACTTTC. This sequence encodes CASSLVGQSSGANVLTF. The full variable domain, with the rest looked up from reference TRBV7-2 and TRBJ2-6, is GAGVSQSPSNKVTEKGKDVELRCDPISGHTALYWYRQSLGQGLEFLIYFQGNSAPDKSGLPSDRFSAERTGGSVSTLTIQRTQQEDSAVYLCASSLVGQSSGANVLTFGAGSRLTVL.